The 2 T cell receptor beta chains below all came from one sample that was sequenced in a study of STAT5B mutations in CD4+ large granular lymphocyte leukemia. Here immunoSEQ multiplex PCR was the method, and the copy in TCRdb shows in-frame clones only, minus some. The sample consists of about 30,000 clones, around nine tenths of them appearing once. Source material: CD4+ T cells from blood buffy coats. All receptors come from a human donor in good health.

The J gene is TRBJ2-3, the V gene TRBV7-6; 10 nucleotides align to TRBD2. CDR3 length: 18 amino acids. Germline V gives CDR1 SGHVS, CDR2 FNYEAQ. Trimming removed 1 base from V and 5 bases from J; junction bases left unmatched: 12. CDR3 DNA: TGTGCCAGCAGCTTAGATGCCAGAAGCGGGAGGGAGCTAGATACGCAGTATTTT. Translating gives CASSLDARSGRELDTQYF.

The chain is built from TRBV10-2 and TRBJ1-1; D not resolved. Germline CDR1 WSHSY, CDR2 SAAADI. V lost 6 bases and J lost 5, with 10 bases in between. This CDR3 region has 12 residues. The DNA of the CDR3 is TGCGCCAGCAGCGTGATTGATACTGAAGCTTTCTTT. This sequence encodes CASSVIDTEAFF.